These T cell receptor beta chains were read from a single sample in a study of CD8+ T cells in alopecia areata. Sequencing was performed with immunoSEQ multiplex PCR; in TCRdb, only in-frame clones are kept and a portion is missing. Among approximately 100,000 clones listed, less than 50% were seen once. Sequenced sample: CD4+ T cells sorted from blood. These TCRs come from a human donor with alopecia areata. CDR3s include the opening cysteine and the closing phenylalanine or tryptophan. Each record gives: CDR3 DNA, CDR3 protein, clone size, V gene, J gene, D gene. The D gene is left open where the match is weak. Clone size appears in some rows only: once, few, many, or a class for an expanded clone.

CDR3 DNA: TGTGCCAGCAGTGGGACAGGGGGAATGAACACTGAAGCTTTCTTT
CDR3 protein: CASSGTGGMNTEAFF
clone size: -
V gene: TRBV2
J gene: TRBJ1-1
D gene: TRBD1

CDR3 DNA: TGTGCCAGCAGTTACCCCGGCGCCACCGGGGAGCTGTTTTTT
CDR3 protein: CASSYPGATGELFF
clone size: -
V gene: TRBV6-5
J gene: TRBJ2-2
D gene: -

CDR3 DNA: TGTGCCAGCAGTGACCAAGGGACCCAGCGAGAGACCCAGTACTTC
CDR3 protein: CASSDQGTQRETQYF
clone size: -
V gene: TRBV25-1
J gene: TRBJ2-5
D gene: -

CDR3 DNA: TGCGCCAGCAGCTTGGGCGCTGGGACAGGGTACAATGAGCAGTTCTTC
CDR3 protein: CASSLGAGTGYNEQFF
clone size: -
V gene: TRBV5-1
J gene: TRBJ2-1
D gene: TRBD1

CDR3 DNA: TGTGCCAGCAGCTTAGCGGGACTCCACTCTACCTACAATGAGCAGTTCTTC
CDR3 protein: CASSLAGLHSTYNEQFF
clone size: few
V gene: TRBV11-2
J gene: TRBJ2-1
D gene: -

CDR3 DNA: TGCGCCAGCAGTACGACAGGGGTAAATGAAAAACTGTTTTTT
CDR3 protein: CASSTTGVNEKLFF
clone size: few
V gene: TRBV5-1
J gene: TRBJ1-4
D gene: TRBD1

CDR3 DNA: TGTGCCTGGGCGCTCCAATTGGCGGCAAGCTACACCTTC
CDR3 protein: CAWALQLAASYTF
clone size: few
V gene: TRBV30
J gene: TRBJ1-2
D gene: -

CDR3 DNA: TGTGCCTGGAGACAGGAATCTGAAGCTTTCTTT
CDR3 protein: CAWRQESEAFF
clone size: -
V gene: TRBV30
J gene: TRBJ1-1
D gene: -

CDR3 DNA: TGCAGCGTGCTCGGCCCCGGGACAGGGGGCTACGAGCAGTACTTC
CDR3 protein: CSVLGPGTGGYEQYF
clone size: -
V gene: TRBV29-1
J gene: TRBJ2-7
D gene: TRBD1

CDR3 DNA: TGCAGCGTTGAGGGGGGACTAGCGGGAGAGATCGACGAGCAGTACTTC
CDR3 protein: CSVEGGLAGEIDEQYF
clone size: -
V gene: TRBV29-1
J gene: TRBJ2-7
D gene: TRBD2

CDR3 DNA: TGTGCCTGGAGCCCAGGCACCCTAACTGGATACAATGAGCAGTTCTTC
CDR3 protein: CAWSPGTLTGYNEQFF
clone size: -
V gene: TRBV30
J gene: TRBJ2-1
D gene: -

CDR3 DNA: TGCAGCGTTGTGACAGCCCGCCGAGAGACCCAGTACTTC
CDR3 protein: CSVVTARRETQYF
clone size: few
V gene: TRBV29-1
J gene: TRBJ2-5
D gene: -

CDR3 DNA: TGTGCCAGCAGCTTGCGGCAGAGCAATGAGCAGTTCTTC
CDR3 protein: CASSLRQSNEQFF
clone size: -
V gene: TRBV5-6
J gene: TRBJ2-1
D gene: -

CDR3 DNA: TGTGCCAGCAGCCAGACAGGGACCTATGGCTACACCTTC
CDR3 protein: CASSQTGTYGYTF
clone size: -
V gene: TRBV5-6
J gene: TRBJ1-2
D gene: TRBD1

CDR3 DNA: TGTGCCAGCAGCTTGGATTACGACAATGAGCAGTTCTTC
CDR3 protein: CASSLDYDNEQFF
clone size: -
V gene: TRBV5-4
J gene: TRBJ2-1
D gene: -

CDR3 DNA: TGCAGCGTTGGGGCTAAACAGTTCTTC
CDR3 protein: CSVGAKQFF
clone size: -
V gene: TRBV29-1
J gene: TRBJ2-1
D gene: -

CDR3 DNA: TGCAGCGCAACTAGCGGGATAGGGACCGGGGAGCTGTTTTTT
CDR3 protein: CSATSGIGTGELFF
clone size: few
V gene: TRBV29-1
J gene: TRBJ2-2
D gene: TRBD2

CDR3 DNA: TGTGCCAGCAGCTTAGGGGGGGCGATGAGAGAGCAGTACTTC
CDR3 protein: CASSLGGAMREQYF
clone size: -
V gene: TRBV7-2
J gene: TRBJ2-7
D gene: -

CDR3 DNA: TGCAGCGTTGCCTCAAGTAGCGGGGGATCTAGGGAGCAGTTCTTC
CDR3 protein: CSVASSSGGSREQFF
clone size: -
V gene: TRBV29-1
J gene: TRBJ2-1
D gene: TRBD2

CDR3 DNA: TGCAGCGTTGACGGGGTTCGCAGGGCTCCTTTT
CDR3 protein: CSVDGVRRAPF
clone size: -
V gene: TRBV29-1
J gene: TRBJ1-5
D gene: -

CDR3 DNA: TGCAGCGTTTTGGCGGGGGGGCATGAGCAGTTCTTC
CDR3 protein: CSVLAGGHEQFF
clone size: -
V gene: TRBV29-1
J gene: TRBJ2-1
D gene: TRBD2

CDR3 DNA: TGCGCCAGCAGCCCCGAGGGGAGAGAGACCCAGTACTTC
CDR3 protein: CASSPEGRETQYF
clone size: few
V gene: TRBV4-1
J gene: TRBJ2-5
D gene: -

CDR3 DNA: TGCGCCAGCAGCCAACAGCGGAGCTCCTACGAGCAGTACTTC
CDR3 protein: CASSQQRSSYEQYF
clone size: few
V gene: TRBV4-3
J gene: TRBJ2-7
D gene: -

CDR3 DNA: TGTGCCTGGGTTCCGGGGGCGATAGTCACTGAAGCTTTCTTT
CDR3 protein: CAWVPGAIVTEAFF
clone size: -
V gene: TRBV30
J gene: TRBJ1-1
D gene: -

CDR3 DNA: TGTGCCAGCAGCTTAGGGGGAATAGCCAAAAACATTCAGTACTTC
CDR3 protein: CASSLGGIAKNIQYF
clone size: once
V gene: TRBV7-2
J gene: TRBJ2-4
D gene: -

CDR3 DNA: TGTGCCAGCAGCCGGAGCGGGGACGCAACAGATACGCAGTATTTT
CDR3 protein: CASSRSGDATDTQYF
clone size: -
V gene: TRBV7-2
J gene: TRBJ2-3
D gene: TRBD2

CDR3 DNA: TGTGCCAGCAGTGGCCTTGAGCGAGCACAAGAGACCCAGTACTTC
CDR3 protein: CASSGLERAQETQYF
clone size: -
V gene: TRBV2
J gene: TRBJ2-5
D gene: -

CDR3 DNA: TGCAGCGGCCGGACTAGCGGGAGGGGCGAGCAGTACTTC
CDR3 protein: CSGRTSGRGEQYF
clone size: -
V gene: TRBV29-1
J gene: TRBJ2-7
D gene: TRBD2

CDR3 DNA: TGTGCCAGCAGCCGAGGGACAGTCGGGAATGAGCAGTTCTTC
CDR3 protein: CASSRGTVGNEQFF
clone size: -
V gene: TRBV7-9
J gene: TRBJ2-1
D gene: TRBD1

CDR3 DNA: TGTGCCAGCAGCACCCCCGGGGACTTCGAGCAGTACTTC
CDR3 protein: CASSTPGDFEQYF
clone size: -
V gene: TRBV7-2
J gene: TRBJ2-7
D gene: -

CDR3 DNA: TGCAGCGTTGAAAGCCCCCTAGCGGGAACAGATACGCAGTATTTT
CDR3 protein: CSVESPLAGTDTQYF
clone size: -
V gene: TRBV29-1
J gene: TRBJ2-3
D gene: TRBD2

CDR3 DNA: TGTGCCAGCAGTTATGGGGATGGCTACACCTTC
CDR3 protein: CASSYGDGYTF
clone size: few
V gene: TRBV6-6
J gene: TRBJ1-2
D gene: -

CDR3 DNA: TGTGCCAGCAGCTTCGTAGGGGACCCCACAGATACGCAGTATTTT
CDR3 protein: CASSFVGDPTDTQYF
clone size: -
V gene: TRBV14
J gene: TRBJ2-3
D gene: -

CDR3 DNA: TGCGCCAGCAGTCACAGGGGACAGCTTAATCAGCCCCAGCATTTT
CDR3 protein: CASSHRGQLNQPQHF
clone size: once
V gene: TRBV23-1
J gene: TRBJ1-5
D gene: TRBD1

CDR3 DNA: TGCGCCAGCAGTTCGGGAGCAGATACGCAGTATTTT
CDR3 protein: CASSSGADTQYF
clone size: -
V gene: TRBV5-1
J gene: TRBJ2-3
D gene: -

CDR3 DNA: TGCGCCAGCAGTAACGTTGGGAGCTCTGGGGCCAACGTCCTGACTTTC
CDR3 protein: CASSNVGSSGANVLTF
clone size: -
V gene: TRBV5-1
J gene: TRBJ2-6
D gene: -

CDR3 DNA: TGTGCCTGGAGTCGGGGCAGGGTACTTCGTAACTATGGCTACACCTTC
CDR3 protein: CAWSRGRVLRNYGYTF
clone size: -
V gene: TRBV30
J gene: TRBJ1-2
D gene: -

CDR3 DNA: TGCAGCGTTGCTGGGCGCCCCAGCTCCTACAATGAGCAGTTCTTC
CDR3 protein: CSVAGRPSSYNEQFF
clone size: few
V gene: TRBV29-1
J gene: TRBJ2-1
D gene: -

CDR3 DNA: TGTGCTAGTGGGACCGGGACAGCACCCTACGAGCAGTACTTC
CDR3 protein: CASGTGTAPYEQYF
clone size: -
V gene: TRBV12-5
J gene: TRBJ2-7
D gene: TRBD1

CDR3 DNA: TGTGCCAGCTCACGTAGCGGGGGAGCTAACGAGCAGTACTTC
CDR3 protein: CASSRSGGANEQYF
clone size: few
V gene: TRBV18
J gene: TRBJ2-7
D gene: TRBD2

CDR3 DNA: TGCAGCGTTCTAAGAGGGACAGGGGGCTACGAGCAGTACTTC
CDR3 protein: CSVLRGTGGYEQYF
clone size: -
V gene: TRBV29-1
J gene: TRBJ2-7
D gene: TRBD1

CDR3 DNA: TGCGCCAGCAGTCATAACAGGGCTCTGAACACTGAAGCTTTCTTT
CDR3 protein: CASSHNRALNTEAFF
clone size: few
V gene: TRBV23-1
J gene: TRBJ1-1
D gene: -

CDR3 DNA: TGTGCCAGCAGAGAAAGACTATTGTTCGAGACCCAGTACTTC
CDR3 protein: CASRERLLFETQYF
clone size: -
V gene: TRBV2
J gene: TRBJ2-5
D gene: -

CDR3 DNA: TGTGCCAGCAGCTTAGTTGCCGGACAGGGGGCCTACGAGCAGTACTTC
CDR3 protein: CASSLVAGQGAYEQYF
clone size: many
V gene: TRBV7-2
J gene: TRBJ2-7
D gene: TRBD1

CDR3 DNA: TGCAGCGTTCGGCCCTATGAGACCCAGTACTTC
CDR3 protein: CSVRPYETQYF
clone size: -
V gene: TRBV29-1
J gene: TRBJ2-5
D gene: -

CDR3 DNA: TGCAGCGTTGCAGAGGGGTCTGGGGCCAACGTCCTGACTTTC
CDR3 protein: CSVAEGSGANVLTF
clone size: -
V gene: TRBV29-1
J gene: TRBJ2-6
D gene: -

CDR3 DNA: TGCAGCGCGGGGACTAGCGGGGGTGATACGCAGTATTTT
CDR3 protein: CSAGTSGGDTQYF
clone size: -
V gene: TRBV29-1
J gene: TRBJ2-3
D gene: TRBD2

CDR3 DNA: TGCGCCAGCAGCTTAGGACGGTCGAACTATGGCTACACCTTC
CDR3 protein: CASSLGRSNYGYTF
clone size: once
V gene: TRBV5-1
J gene: TRBJ1-2
D gene: -

CDR3 DNA: TGTGCCAGCACCCCCCGGGGTATCATCAGTCGCAGCAATCAGCCCCAGCATTTT
CDR3 protein: CASTPRGIISRSNQPQHF
clone size: few
V gene: TRBV28
J gene: TRBJ1-5
D gene: -

CDR3 DNA: TGTGCCAGCGACAGGACTAGCGGGAAGTACGAGCAGTACTTC
CDR3 protein: CASDRTSGKYEQYF
clone size: few
V gene: TRBV21-1
J gene: TRBJ2-7
D gene: -

CDR3 DNA: TGCAGCGTTGAGACCCGCTGGGGATCTGTAGGGACCCAGTACTTC
CDR3 protein: CSVETRWGSVGTQYF
clone size: -
V gene: TRBV29-1
J gene: TRBJ2-5
D gene: -

CDR3 DNA: TGTGCCAGCAGCTTGGGACTAGCGGGGGGCACCGGGGAGCTGTTTTTT
CDR3 protein: CASSLGLAGGTGELFF
clone size: -
V gene: TRBV7-3
J gene: TRBJ2-2
D gene: TRBD2

CDR3 DNA: TGTGCCAGCAGCCGTCTCGGGGGGGCCATCACAGATACGCAGTATTTT
CDR3 protein: CASSRLGGAITDTQYF
clone size: -
V gene: TRBV14
J gene: TRBJ2-3
D gene: TRBD2

CDR3 DNA: TGCAGCGTTTTCTCCAGCGGCGAGCAGTACTTC
CDR3 protein: CSVFSSGEQYF
clone size: -
V gene: TRBV29-1
J gene: TRBJ2-7
D gene: -

CDR3 DNA: TGTGCCAGCAGTGGACCCCGACTAGCGGGGACCACAGATACGCAGTATTTT
CDR3 protein: CASSGPRLAGTTDTQYF
clone size: few
V gene: TRBV2
J gene: TRBJ2-3
D gene: TRBD2

CDR3 DNA: TGTGCCAGCAGCTTAGGGGTTAACACCGGGGAGCTGTTTTTT
CDR3 protein: CASSLGVNTGELFF
clone size: few
V gene: TRBV11-2
J gene: TRBJ2-2
D gene: -

CDR3 DNA: TGTGCCAGCAGCTCCCGCCTCGAACAGGGAACCGGGGAGCTGTTTTTT
CDR3 protein: CASSSRLEQGTGELFF
clone size: many
V gene: TRBV7-9
J gene: TRBJ2-2
D gene: -